This T cell receptor (beta chain) came from a study of T cell changes during pregnancy in multiple sclerosis. TCRdb's table, derived via immunoSEQ multiplex PCR, lists solely in-frame clones and lacks some. The sample includes around 100,000 clones, more than 85% of them seen just once. In germline, CDR1 is MNHNS, CDR2 SASEGT. J gave up 7 bases and V 10 bases, and 5 bases lay outside the gene matches. This CDR3 has 13 residues. This clonotype was sampled from a female donor with multiple sclerosis, enrolled in a pregnancy study. The sample was peripheral blood, taken in the second trimester of pregnancy. The chain couples TRBV6-1 to TRBJ2-1, with 12 nucleotides matching TRBD2. The DNA for the CDR3 is TGTGCCACGCGGACTAGCGGGACGAATGAGCAGTTCTTC. Its translation: CATRTSGTNEQFF.